The following is a T cell receptor beta chain sequence with its context. This clone was found a few times. Which antigen it targets is not known. No base qualities exist here, and no much larger clone lies one base off it. The sample originates from a study of cytomegalovirus exposure and HLA in healthy donors (dated by TCRdb to 2016 to 2017). For context, the study as a whole: According to an earlier analysis of 450 to 650 of the donors, 150 million to 200 million T cells yielded some 120 million unique TCR beta sequences and about 280 Gb of sequence data. About 300 gigabases of sequencing data and around 88 million unique TCR sequences made up an early release that covered several hundred HLA-typed donors. Of the 300 to 500 genotyped donors, more than 75% were placed in the genetic ancestry cluster associated with self-reported Caucasian donors. The study aimed to test whether cataloging public T cell receptors could reveal signatures of past pathogen exposure. The T cell repertoires of some 670 subjects were profiled by immunosequencing and related to cytomegalovirus serostatus. Besides the first cohort of around 700 subjects, a separate validation cohort made up of 120 different subjects was used. The study combined high-throughput TCR immunosequencing, statistical association of individual TCRs with disease status, and machine learning to predict cytomegalovirus infection status. To study patterns of TCR occurrence, a later analysis re-analyzed previously published TCR beta repertoires from around 700 donors and added high-resolution HLA genotyping. The later analysis used no new phenotypic data to find candidate immune exposures, relying instead on TCR beta sequences and their occurrence across donors. To decide whether each TCR beta V gene segment behaved as functional or pseudogenic, an earlier analysis of some 580 of the donors relied on high-throughput TCR beta sequencing. Donor age, sex, ethnicity and CMV serostatus were compiled together with the repertoire data. Genome-wide SNP genotypes for about three fifths of the roughly 700 donors were used in a later genetic analysis, which treated that subset as a discovery cohort. Every discovery cohort repertoire had been produced on one sequencing platform. HLA typing included class I and class II loci at four-digit resolution. Typing coverage varied by locus: about 620-630 donors for A, B, C, DRB1 and DQB1; roughly 560 for DQA1; around 610 for DPA1; approximately 470 for DPB1. Because of strong linkage in the cohort, five DR-DQ haplotypes were treated as single units for association and clustering. On average, approximately 250,000 unique TCR beta nucleotide sequences were sequenced per donor among some 430 genotyped donors of the cohort, with roughly 18% of those sequences being non-productive. Results and caveats for the whole study, not just this receptor: A later analysis found that most CMV-associated TCR beta chains appeared HLA-restricted, with HLA associations seemingly driven largely by CMV exposure. A later analysis associated around 16,000 TCR beta sequences with specific HLA alleles at a false discovery rate of 0.05. Because some donors lacked HLA typing at each locus, the association tests relied only on the typed subset. This cohort had only TCR beta chains sequenced, and the lack of alpha or paired-chain data limited which features could be detected. In a later analysis, TCR association rates were found to vary across HLA loci, with the most associated TCRs seen for DRB1 alleles and the fewest for HLA-C alleles. CMV serostatus was the only immune exposure information available for the cohort. A further reported finding was that TCR beta sequences accurately predicted the HLA-A and HLA-B alleles for most subjects in the first cohort. Correlated functional status among segregating V segments might reflect linkage disequilibrium, but an unknown experimental factor could not be ruled out. In both the original and validation cohorts, the classifier was reported to diagnose cytomegalovirus status with high specificity and sensitivity. In an earlier analysis of some 640 of the donors, most TCR beta V segments were observed in productive rearrangements about 90% or about 30% of the time, broadly matching IMGT annotations. Because the 87-base-pair reads could not distinguish some IMGT-functional V segments, including TRBV6-2 and TRBV6-3, those segments were excluded. It was suggested by the authors that the approach could potentially be generalized to other disease states and immunological phenotypes. The earlier analysis of 587 of the donors excluded roughly 17 rarely observed V segments, including chromosome 9 orphons, because counts were too low. In the study, about 150 TCR beta chains were listed as associated with cytomegalovirus. A later analysis found that HLA-associated TCR beta chains were more clonally expanded and had lower generation probabilities than equally common non-associated chains. In a later analysis, several top co-occurrence clusters were reported to appear linked to parvovirus B19, influenza, CMV and Epstein-Barr virus. V-gene and J-gene trimming of TCR beta chains was associated with a missense DCLRE1C variant in a later genetic analysis, and the association was replicated in an independent cohort. While some public TCRs were present in many individuals, most TCR sequences turned up only very rarely across donors. Compared with the 666-donor mean, donors in an Asian-associated ancestry cluster had fewer N-insertions in productive TCRs, according to a later genetic analysis. Presence/absence analyses assumed roughly uniform sequencing depth across donors, an assumption that may not hold. A group of highly shared sequence variants was considered likely to be a technical artifact of the sequencing pipeline. In vitro tests confirmed that a few of the cytomegalovirus-associated TCR beta chains recognize cytomegalovirus antigens. When HLA alleles, especially DR and DQ, strongly co-occurred, TCR associations were difficult to assign to individual alleles.

V lost 7 bases and J lost 3 bases, and the count of bases not matched to a germline gene is 6. Taken from cysteine to phenylalanine, the CDR3 has 13 residues. This entry keeps only the CDR3 DNA: 39 bases, framed from base 1. CDR1 and CDR2, per the germline V gene, are SQVTM and ANQGSEA. The cohort comprised around 700 healthy bone marrow donors. Cohort members were all nominally healthy when sampled, although unrecorded immune exposures were likely present. The donor tested CMV seropositive, placing the donor among the 250 to 350 seropositive members of the cohort. Each donor provided a peripheral blood sample, and peripheral blood mononuclear cells were used for TCR beta sequencing. Genomic DNA was extracted from the blood cell samples with the Qiagen DNeasy Blood Extraction Kit. Preparation of the library involved the immunoSEQ multiplex PCR assay. For the multiplex PCR, a mixture combining 60 forward primers for TCR Vbeta segments and 13 reverse primers for TCR Jbeta segments was used. Amplification of the CDR3 region of rearranged TCR beta genes was performed with a multiplex PCR assay on genomic DNA. The amplified TCR beta libraries were sequenced on the Illumina HiSeq System as 87-base-pair reads. The study's own analysis went as follows. In a later analysis, 70 million to 95 million unique TCR beta chains were counted across the approximately 620 repertoires, and approximately 9.9 million of these chains were shared by at least two donors. A nearest-neighbor algorithm error-corrected the raw reads and collapsed the reads into unique sequences, merging closely related sequences to remove PCR and sequencing errors. V, D and J gene segments were assigned by aligning CDR3 sequences to IMGT reference sequences. Each retained sequence needed at least a six-nucleotide match to both a V gene segment and a J gene segment. A rearrangement was called productive if the CDR3 had no stop codons and remained in frame with V and J, and every other rearrangement was called non-productive. Following IMGT convention, CDR3 was defined as the stretch from the second conserved V-encoded cysteine to the conserved J-encoded phenylalanine. The earlier analysis of some 600 of the donors excluded sequences that lacked an unambiguous match to a single V gene segment. An earlier analysis of 587 of the donors called V segments functional above 56.7% productive rearrangements and segregating when the between-donor standard deviation exceeded 5%. To diagnose cytomegalovirus status from the catalog of TCR beta chain sequences, a statistical classification framework was built. In a later analysis, TCR nucleotide sequences were compared against IMGT/GENE-DB human TR gene sequences so that V and J genes could be assigned. Using the TCRdist pipeline, a later analysis assigned CDR3 sequences along with most-parsimonious VDJ recombination scenarios. In a later analysis, every TCR beta chain was defined by the combination of its CDR3 amino acid sequence and its V-gene family, and reads without a unique V-gene family were dropped. As a way to deal with suspected cross-contamination and a sequencing artifact, a later analysis dropped 450 to 700 nucleotide sequences that were highly shared and had low generation probability. In a later analysis, a clonal expansion index for each public chain was calculated from normalized within-repertoire ranks of inferred template counts. In a later analysis, generation probabilities were computed using a VDJ recombination model fitted to out-of-frame rearrangements, and the results were checked against IGoR. A later analysis scored TCR-TCR, TCR-HLA and TCR-CMV co-occurrence with hypergeometric tests, applying a repertoire-size bias correction to TCR pairs. To estimate false discovery rates, a later analysis permuted the HLA or CMV assignments 20 times. In a later analysis, co-occurring TCRs were grouped with DBSCAN, and TCRdist sequence similarity was added when clustering was performed within HLA-allele-positive subsets. Co-occurrence clustering excluded repertoires with fewer than 30,000 or more than 120,000 public chains, plus five with anomalous nucleotide sharing. Not all clones reach the TCRdb copy of this immuneACCESS table, which keeps in-frame sequences only. Checked studies attribute under half of the gap to unresolved V genes and leave the rest unexplained. That table is the source of V, J and clone size, and D and trimming were worked out from the DNA. This sample has around 80,000 clones in its table, and under 80% of those were observed once. The top ten hold about 9.1% of the sample.

The origin of this receptor is a man in his forties or fifties in good health and CMV-seropositive. The rearranged chain carries TRBV29-1 and TRBJ2-1; 7 central nucleotides agree with TRBD2. The sample comprised PBMCs. The DNA reads TGCAGCGCCGGGACTACACTCTACAATGAGCAGTTCTTC. Its product reads: CSAGTTLYNEQFF.